These 18 T cell receptor beta chains came from one sample sequenced in a study of cytomegalovirus exposure and HLA in healthy donors. The PCR made use of 60 Vbeta and 13 Jbeta primers. The data were produced by immunoSEQ multiplex PCR, yet TCRdb's version contains in-frame clones alone and is incomplete. Here the sample spans under 200,000 clones, under 85% being singletons. Sequencing input: PBMCs. All receptors come from a female donor in good health and CMV-seronegative.

The chain employs TRBV28 and TRBJ1-5; D is possibly TRBD1 (5 bases). V was trimmed by 5 bases and J by 2 bases, leaving 16 bases between them. The CDR3 consists of 16 residues. Per the germline V gene, CDR1 is MDHEN and CDR2 is SYDVKM. CDR3 region: CASSPVGTGGNQPQHF. In nucleotides, the CDR3 is TGTGCCAGCAGTCCCGTCGGGACGGGGGGCAATCAGCCCCAGCATTTT.

The gene calls are TRBV4-1 and TRBJ2-2; 11 bases map to TRBD2. In germline, CDR1 is MGHRA, CDR2 YSYEKL. The V segment lost 2 bases and the J segment 2 bases; nucleotides outside the gene matches: 1. This CDR3 contains 16 residues. The CDR3 loop reads CASSQLAGGNTGELFF. The CDR3 bases are TGCGCCAGCAGCCAACTAGCGGGGGGAAACACCGGGGAGCTGTTTTTT.

The gene calls are TRBV28 and TRBJ2-1; possibly TRBD1 for D (6 bases). V was clipped by 1 base and J by 6 bases, with 7 bases between them. The CDR3 contains 13 residues. CDR1 and CDR2 (germline): MDHEN, SYDVKM. The CDR3 region is CASSLLGGNEQFF. CDR3 sequence (DNA): TGTGCCAGCAGTTTATTAGGGGGCAATGAGCAGTTCTTC.

This clone came up a few times. The V and J genes are TRBV5-1 and TRBJ1-1; D ambiguous. The V and J ends lost 0 bases and 4 bases respectively, with 13 bases between them. Germline loops: CDR1 SGHRS, CDR2 YFSETQ. The CDR3 is 15 amino acids. For the CDR3, the DNA is TGCGCCAGCAGCTTGGATCCGGGTCTGGCCACTGAAGCTTTCTTT. It yields the protein CASSLDPGLATEAFF. Full variable domain (outside the CDR3, taken from reference TRBV5-1 and TRBJ1-1): KAGVTQTPRYLIKTRGQQVTLSCSPISGHRSVSWYQQTPGQGLQFLFEYFSETQRNKGNFPGRFSGRQFSNSRSEMNVSTLELGDSALYLCASSLDPGLATEAFFGQGTRLTVV.

This rearrangement joins TRBV5-1 to TRBJ1-4; 10 nucleotides line up with TRBD1. The CDR3 totals 16 residues. Germline-derived CDR1 and CDR2 are SGHRS and YFSETQ. After removal of 4 bases from V and 8 bases from J, the junction contained 11 bases not matched to a gene. The CDR3 reads CASSLPQGTGVEKLFF. DNA of the CDR3: TGCGCCAGCAGCCTGCCTCAGGGGACAGGGGTCGAAAAACTGTTTTTT.

This chain uses TRBV7-3 with TRBJ2-7; the D gene is possibly TRBD2 (6 bases). V was trimmed by 5 bases and J by 3 bases, leaving 11 bases between them. The CDR3 is 13 residues long. CDR1 is SGHTA, CDR2 FQGTGA, per germline. The CDR3 DNA is TGTGCCAGCAGCCGGGACTTCAACTACGAGCAGTACTTC. This translates into CASSRDFNYEQYF.

This clone has a handful of counts. The V and J genes are TRBV10-3 and TRBJ2-3; TRBD2 agrees at 10 bases. CDR3 length: 14 residues. The trim removed 6 bases at V and 5 bases at J, leaving 5 bases unmatched. Germline lookup yields CDR1 ENHRY and CDR2 SYGVKD. The DNA for the CDR3 is TGTGCCATCAGGTCTAGCGGGGGTATAGATACGCAGTATTTT. Its protein is CAIRSSGGIDTQYF.

The genes are TRBV30 and TRBJ1-3; the match to TRBD1 covers 10 bases. This CDR3 has 14 residues. The J segment lost 4 bases and the V segment lost 2 bases, leaving 2 bases of the junction unmatched. CDR1 and CDR2 from the germline V gene are GTSNPN and SVGIG (reference sequence). The CDR3 protein is CAWSRDRGGNTIYF. Written as DNA, the CDR3 is TGTGCCTGGAGTAGGGACAGGGGCGGAAACACCATATATTTT.

Only a few counts were recorded for this clone. V and J are TRBV6-5 and TRBJ2-3; 7 bases align to TRBD2. V gave up 5 bases and J gave up 1 base; unmatched junction bases: 6. From germline, CDR1 is MNHEY and CDR2 SVGAGI. CDR3 length: 15 amino acids. The CDR3 here is CASSPRLAGTDTQYF. CDR3 coding DNA: TGTGCCAGCAGTCCTCGACTAGCAGGCACAGATACGCAGTATTTT.

The chain combines TRBV29-1 with TRBJ2-2, with TRBD2 matching 8 bases. The J segment lost 6 bases and the V segment lost 4 bases, leaving 4 bases of the junction unmatched. Per germline, CDR1 SQVTM and CDR2 ANQGSEA. The CDR3 sequence is 13 residues long. The CDR3 DNA is TGCAGCGTTGTGCCGGGAGGGTCCGGGGAGCTGTTTTTT. Translating gives CSVVPGGSGELFF.

V is TRBV4-1 and J is TRBJ1-1; no clear D gene. The germline V gene encodes CDR1 MGHRA and CDR2 YSYEKL. The CDR3 contains 15 residues. V was clipped by 2 bases and J by 4 bases, with 14 bases between them. The CDR3 loop is CASSQRVAGGTEAFF. CDR3 DNA sequence: TGCGCCAGCAGCCAAAGGGTTGCGGGAGGCACTGAAGCTTTCTTT.

The V call is TRBV30, the J call TRBJ2-7; D ambiguous. V shed 0 bases and J shed 3 bases, with 6 bases lying between them. The CDR3 consists of 12 residues. Germline V gene data show CDR1 as GTSNPN and CDR2 as SVGIG (reference sequence). CDR3 bases: TGTGCCTGGAGTGTAGCCGGCTACGAGCAGTACTTC. Protein sequence: CAWSVAGYEQYF. Full variable domain (missing parts from reference TRBV30 and TRBJ2-7): SQTIHQWPATLVQPVGSPLSLECTVEGTSNPNLYWYRQAAGRGLQLLFYSVGIGQISSEVPQNLSASRPQDRQFILSSKKLLLSDSGFYLCAWSVAGYEQYFGPGTRLTVT.

The V gene is TRBV27, the J gene TRBJ1-2; tentative D call: TRBD1 (5 bases). Germline V CDR1 and CDR2: MNHEY, SMNVEV (reference sequence). CDR3 length: 14 residues. V was cut by 7 bases and J by 2 bases, with 14 bases left in between. CDR3 amino acids: CASTPTTANYGYTF. The CDR3 DNA reads TGTGCCAGCACACCTACGACAGCGAACTATGGCTACACCTTC.

The genes are TRBV28 and TRBJ1-2; tentatively, D is TRBD1 (5 bases). Germline V gene sequence: CDR1 MDHEN, CDR2 SYDVKM. The V end was cut by 6 bases, the J end by 4 bases, with 12 bases between. The CDR3 consists of 13 residues. The CDR3 nucleotides read TGTGCCAGCAGCATGGGACTACTCTATGGCTACACCTTC. Its protein is CASSMGLLYGYTF.

In its sample, this clone was seen a few times. This rearrangement joins TRBV9 to TRBJ1-3; the D gene is possibly TRBD1 (5 bases). Trimming left V 3 bases short and J 4 bases short, with 11 bases between. This CDR3 has 14 amino acids. CDR1 and CDR2 (germline): SGDLS, YYNGEE. CDR3 nucleotide sequence: TGTGCCAGCAGCGAAGGGGCTTCGGGAAACACCATATATTTT. Its protein is CASSEGASGNTIYF. The variable domain in full, with the rest retrieved from reference TRBV9 and TRBJ1-3, is DSGVTQTPKHLITATGQRVTLRCSPRSGDLSVYWYQQSLDQGLQFLIQYYNGEERAKGNILERFSAQQFPDLHSELNLSSLELGDSALYFCASSEGASGNTIYFGEGSWLTVV.

The chain couples TRBV29-1 to TRBJ2-3; TRBD1 matches 9 bases. The CDR3 runs 13 residues. The germline gives CDR1 SQVTM, CDR2 ANQGSEA. V lost 5 bases to trimming and J lost 3 bases; unmatched junction nucleotides: 3. CDR3 DNA: TGCAGCGTTCCACAGGGGGCAACAGATACGCAGTATTTT. As protein: CSVPQGATDTQYF.

The CDR3 DNA reads as TGTGCCAGTAGTACCGACAGGCTTTATCAGCCCCAGCATTTT. Translating gives CASSTDRLYQPQHF. The chain is built from TRBV19 and TRBJ1-5, with D perhaps matching TRBD1 (6 bases). Germline CDR1 and CDR2: LNHDA and SQIVND (reference sequence). With 4 bases removed from V and 5 bases from J, the gap between germline ends came to 12 bases. CDR3 length: 14 amino acids.

The CDR3 protein is CASTILLQDEQFF. The CDR3, as DNA: TGTGCCAGCACCATTTTATTGCAGGATGAGCAGTTCTTC. The chain carries TRBV7-9 and TRBJ2-1; D not certain. From germline, CDR1 is SEHNR and CDR2 FQNEAQ (reference sequence). V dropped 7 bases and J dropped 8 bases, with 15 bases sitting between them. The CDR3 has 13 residues.